The 4 T cell receptor beta chains given below trace back to one sample, sequenced in a study of cytomegalovirus exposure and HLA in healthy donors. Primers for the PCR totalled 60 Vbeta and 13 Jbeta. Produced via immunoSEQ multiplex PCR; TCRdb's table is partial and in-frame only. Found here are some 96,000 clones, around 76% of them singletons; the top ten hold roughly 19%. The sample comprised PBMCs. The receptors shown here come from a woman aged 55-69 years in good health and CMV-seropositive.

This clone was seen a handful of times. The chain combines TRBV7-9 with TRBJ1-5; D possibly corresponds to TRBD1 (5 bases). CDR3 length equals 12 residues. Per the germline V gene, CDR1 is SEHNR and CDR2 is FQNEAQ (reference sequence). The V gene lost 5 bases and the J gene lost 6 bases, with 8 bases spanning the gap. As DNA, the CDR3 is TGTGCCAGCAGCCGGGACTCTCAGCCCCAGCATTTT. Protein: CASSRDSQPQHF. The variable domain in full, with the rest retrieved from reference TRBV7-9 and TRBJ1-5, is DTGVSQNPRHKITKRGQNVTFRCDPISEHNRLYWYRQTLGQGPEFLTYFQNEAQLEKSRLLSDRFSAERPKGSFSTLEIQRTEQGDSAMYLCASSRDSQPQHFGDGTRLSIL.

The rearrangement uses TRBV7-9 and TRBJ2-2; 8 nucleotides agree with TRBD1. Germline-derived CDR1 and CDR2 are SEHNR and FQNEAQ (reference sequence). With 5 bases clipped from V and 4 bases from J, the junction kept 9 bases outside the gene matches. CDR3 size: 16 residues. The CDR3 here is CASSPTGQGTTGELFF. CDR3 bases: TGTGCCAGCAGCCCCACAGGACAGGGAACCACCGGGGAGCTGTTTTTT. Based on the CDR3 plus reference TRBV7-9 and TRBJ2-2, the full variable domain is DTGVSQNPRHKITKRGQNVTFRCDPISEHNRLYWYRQTLGQGPEFLTYFQNEAQLEKSRLLSDRFSAERPKGSFSTLEIQRTEQGDSAMYLCASSPTGQGTTGELFFGEGSRLTVL.

The chain combines TRBV11-2 with TRBJ1-3; weak D call: TRBD1 (6 bases). Trimming took 0 bases from V and 4 from J, leaving 13 bases between them. This CDR3 comprises 16 residues. Germline lookup yields CDR1 SGHAT and CDR2 FQNNGV. The CDR3 nucleotides are TGTGCCAGCAGCTTAGATTGGTCCAGGGGAGGAAACACCATATATTTT. Its translation: CASSLDWSRGGNTIYF.

The V gene is TRBV27, the J gene TRBJ2-5, with D uncertain. CDR3 length: 11 residues. Germline V CDR1 and CDR2: MNHEY, SMNVEV (reference sequence). Trimming stripped 10 bases from V and 4 bases from J, with 10 bases between. Here the CDR3 reads CANHKIETQYF. CDR3 nucleotide sequence: TGTGCCAACCACAAAATAGAGACCCAGTACTTC.